The TCR beta chain described here comes from a study of T cell responses to AZD1222 COVID-19 vaccine. Study at large: Analysis merged second doses at about 4 or about 12 weeks.

V dropped 6 bases and J dropped 7 bases, with 18 bases sitting between them. CDR1 KGHSH and CDR2 LQKENI come from the germline V gene. This CDR3 is 14 amino acids long. The method was immunoSEQ multiplex PCR; TCRdb's version includes in-frame clones alone and lacks a portion of them. The repertoire holds about 180,000 clones, 70% to 90% seen once, with approximately 1.6% in the top ten. A remark on this clone: Its antigen is unknown.

Study-wide results and limits: Two AZD1222 administrations were followed by greater Spike-specific TCR breadth and depth. Targeting of unmutated variant regions was reportedly seen in nearly half of spike-specific TCRs.

V gene TRBV18 combines with J gene TRBJ1-1; the D is unclear. The receptor comes from an adult in good health. Sequencing used peripheral blood, obtained on day 0 of AZD1222 vaccination. CDR3 nucleotides: TGTGCCAGCTCGCCTCGGGCCTTCCTCCTTGAAGCTTTCTTT. Translating gives CASSPRAFLLEAFF. Full variable domain (missing parts from reference TRBV18 and TRBJ1-1): NAGVMQNPRHLVRRRGQEARLRCSPMKGHSHVYWYRQLPEEGLKFMVYLQKENIIDESGMPKERFSAEFPKEGPSILRIQQVVRGDSAAYFCASSPRAFLLEAFFGQGTRLTVV.